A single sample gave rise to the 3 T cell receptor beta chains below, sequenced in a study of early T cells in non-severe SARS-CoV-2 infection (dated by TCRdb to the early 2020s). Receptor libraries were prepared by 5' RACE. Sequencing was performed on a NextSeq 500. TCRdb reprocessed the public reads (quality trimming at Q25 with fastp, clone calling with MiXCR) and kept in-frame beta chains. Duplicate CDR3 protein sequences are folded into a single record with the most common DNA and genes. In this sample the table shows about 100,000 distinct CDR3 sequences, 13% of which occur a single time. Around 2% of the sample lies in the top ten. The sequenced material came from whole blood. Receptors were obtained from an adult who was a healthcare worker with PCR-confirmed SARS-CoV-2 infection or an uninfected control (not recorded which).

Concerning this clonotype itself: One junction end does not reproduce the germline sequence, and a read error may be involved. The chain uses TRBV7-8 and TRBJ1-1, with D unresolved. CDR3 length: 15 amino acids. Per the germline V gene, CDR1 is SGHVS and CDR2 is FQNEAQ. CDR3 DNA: TGTGTCAGCAACTTAGGCGGACGGATGAACACTGAAGCTTTCTTT. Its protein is CVSNLGGRMNTEAFF.

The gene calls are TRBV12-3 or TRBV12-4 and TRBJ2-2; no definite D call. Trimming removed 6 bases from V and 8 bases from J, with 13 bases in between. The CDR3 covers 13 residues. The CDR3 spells CASSPVGAGELFF. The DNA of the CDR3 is TGTGCCAGCAGCCCCGTCGGTGCAGGGGAGCTGTTTTTT.

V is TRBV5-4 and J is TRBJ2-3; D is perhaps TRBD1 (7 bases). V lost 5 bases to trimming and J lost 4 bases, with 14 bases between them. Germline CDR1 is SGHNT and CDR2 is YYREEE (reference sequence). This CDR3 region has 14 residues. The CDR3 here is CASRQAGGPDTQYF. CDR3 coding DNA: TGTGCCAGCAGACAAGCAGGGGGGCCAGATACGCAGTATTTT.